This record concerns one T cell receptor beta chain sequence. This clonotype appeared many times. Its antigen remains undetermined. Base quality data are lacking; no much larger clone is found one base away. The library came from 5' RACE. TCRdb lists the instrument as Illumina HiSeq 2500. A second roughly 7 to 11 cycle PCR used a sample-barcoded 5' primer and a J-beta primer mix. Each TCR beta cDNA molecule received a unique molecular identifier from a template-switch 5' adaptor carrying 12 random nucleotides. At least 2.5 million CDR3-containing paired-end reads were obtained from each sample. All of the RNA was converted into first-strand cDNA using the Mint cDNA synthesis kit, with a TRBC-specific oligonucleotide serving as the primer. Following uracil-DNA glycosylase treatment, a first 18-cycle PCR with universal primers M1SS and BC2_uni_R was performed on all cDNA. The authors processed their data as follows. Each sample was normalized by randomly selecting 1 million high-quality reads, each carrying a distinct molecular identifier. Instead of being binned into consensus sequences, reads with shared molecular identifiers were discarded. MiTCR, set to a Q25 quality threshold and the strictest error-elimination algorithm, was used for CDR3 identification, clonotype clustering and error correction. A nonparametric unseen species model with Euler transformation was used to estimate lower-bound total TCR beta diversity. The public reads were quality trimmed at Q25 with fastp and then assembled into clones with MiXCR by TCRdb, keeping productive beta chains. Identical CDR3 protein sequences are pooled into one entry, listed with their most common genes and DNA. These V and J calls originate from TCRdb's pipeline instead of the authors' own analysis. Within this sample are around 650,000 distinct CDR3 sequences, with about 34% of them counted one time only. 15% to 19% of the sample lies in the top ten.

This entry comes from a study of blood T cells in healthy people across ages (dated by TCRdb to between 2015 and 2017). About the investigation overall: In model experiments, template switching captured about one uniquely barcoded TCR beta cDNA molecule for every two T cells. Age-related changes in TCR beta repertoire diversity were measured in the study by deep sequencing normalized with unique cDNA molecular identifiers. Four age groups were formed from the donors: young (average approximately 17 years), middle-aged (approximately 40), aged (approximately 60) and long-lived (82). To avoid experimental bias, donors of different ages were distributed randomly across sequencing lanes. The study analyzed two additional independent replicas of 1 million unique cDNA reads from the same blood draw for two donors, one aged 18 to 29 and one aged 80 or older. The study at large found these results: The long-lived group showed more naive CD4+ T cells, fewer expanded clones and increased TCR diversity than the aged group, suggesting age selection. Estimates of total diversity based on one million sequenced T cells were considered lower bounds and underestimates. Because the CMV infection status of the donors was unknown, age-related changes in expanded clonotypes may potentially have been confounded. Conclusive comparison of naive and antigen-experienced compartments was prevented by the profiling of bulk unsorted PBMCs. As age increased, observed TCR beta diversity per million T cells dropped in a roughly linear way, and a significant reduction was already evident by age 40. A strong correlation was found between observed TCR beta diversity and the percentage of naive T cells measured by flow cytometry.

Systemically healthy Caucasian individuals from Russia, some 38 in total and aged roughly 6 to 100 years, were included as donors. Approximately 9.3 milliliters of peripheral blood were collected from each donor into EDTA-treated Vacutainer tubes. Ficoll-Paque density-gradient centrifugation was used to isolate PBMCs, with at least 6.5 million obtained per sample. Total RNA was extracted from PBMCs with Trizol reagent, with at least 6 micrograms obtained per sample. The percentages of naive CD45RAhigh/CD27high T cells were determined by flow cytometry on a PBMC aliquot from every donor. CDR3 length: 17 amino acids, cysteine to phenylalanine. Only the CDR3 portion is preserved as DNA: 51 bases, with reading frame beginning at the first base. Sequences SGHNT (CDR1) and YYREEE (CDR2) are obtained from the germline V gene (reference sequence). Cut back by 3 bases and 3 bases, the V and J ends lie 20 bases apart.

Input material: blood. This receptor was obtained from an elderly woman in good health. Donor details come from another sample of the same person, matched by shared clones. The chain was built from TRBV5-4 and TRBJ2-3; the D gene is possibly TRBD1 or TRBD2, with 6 bases matching each. For the CDR3, the sequence is CASSSPSRGVRTDTQYF. The bases are TGTGCCAGCAGCTCACCTTCGAGGGGGGTCAGGACAGATACGCAGTATTTT.